The text below deals with one T cell receptor beta chain. The target antigen is unknown. This record comes from a study of cytomegalovirus exposure and HLA in healthy donors. Regarding the study as a whole: According to a later analysis, TCR clusters from the first cohort tended to co-occur in the approximately 120 validation repertoires.

Germline V lookup: CDR1 GTSNPN, CDR2 SVGIG (reference sequence). V lost 4 bases to trimming and J lost 3 bases; unmatched junction nucleotides: 5. The CDR3 extends over 13 amino acids. TCRdb's table, derived via immunoSEQ multiplex PCR, lists solely in-frame clones and lacks some. The repertoire holds around 74,000 clones, with around 81% as singletons. Sequenced sample: PBMCs. The chain uses TRBV30 and TRBJ1-1; 7 bases line up with TRBD1. The receptor was isolated from a man aged 25 to 40 in good health and CMV-seronegative. CDR3 loop: CAWKDRAYTEAFF. The CDR3 bases are TGTGCCTGGAAAGACAGGGCGTACACTGAAGCTTTCTTT.